This T cell receptor beta chain was profiled in a study of cytomegalovirus exposure and HLA in healthy donors. The PCR made use of 60 Vbeta and 13 Jbeta primers. This table comes from immunoSEQ multiplex PCR, and its TCRdb copy is limited to in-frame clones, with some not included. Its clone listing holds tens of thousands of clones. The J segment lost 2 bases and the V segment lost 3 bases, leaving 5 bases of the junction unmatched. Germline V gene sequence: CDR1 LNHDA, CDR2 SQIVND (reference sequence). This CDR3 comprises 15 residues. Source material: PBMCs. The TCR was taken from a man aged 18-30 years in good health and CMV-seropositive. V usage is TRBV19 and J usage is TRBJ2-7; the match to TRBD1 covers 9 bases. The CDR3 sequence is CASSIAGTGTYEQYF. CDR3 bases: TGTGCCAGTAGTATCGCAGGGACAGGGACCTACGAGCAGTACTTC.